A selection of T cell receptor beta chains follows, all from one sample in a study of T-cell memory formation after mild COVID-19. TCRdb redid the calling of the 5' RACE reads with MiXCR, one entry per CDR3 protein. The table lists more than 350,000 distinct CDR3 sequences, 15% to 20% of them singletons. Sequencing input: PBMCs or a T cell subset sorted from them (not recorded which). All receptors come from a man aged 18 to 30 who had mild COVID-19 (a few samples of this study predate the infection). Cell type and time point are not known. CDR3s include the opening cysteine and the closing phenylalanine or tryptophan. D genes are given only for firm matches. Expanded clones get a size class; other rows say once, few or many, or leave the size out.

NA TRBJ1-3 few TRBV7-2 TGTGCCAGCAGCCAGTACACAGGGCCGGTCGGGAACACCATATATTTT CASSQYTGPVGNTIYF
TRBD1 TRBJ1-2 NA TRBV19 TGTGCCAGTAGTATCGGACAGGCCGCCCTTGATGGCTACACCTTC CASSIGQAALDGYTF
NA TRBJ2-5 few TRBV7-6 TGTGCCAGCAGCGAAAGCAGGGCCTCGGAGACCCAGTACTTC CASSESRASETQYF
NA TRBJ2-3 many TRBV5-1 TGTGCCAGCAGCTTTAACACAGATACGCAGTATTTT CASSFNTDTQYF
NA TRBJ1-6 few TRBV2 TGTGCCAGCATAGGGAATTCACCCCTCCACTTT CASIGNSPLHF
NA TRBJ2-2 NA TRBV2 TGTGCCAGCAGCCACGGGGTGGGTCTACGCCCGGAGGTGTTTTTT CASSHGVGLRPEVFF
TRBD1 TRBJ2-1 few TRBV6-2/TRBV6-3 TGTGCCAGCAGTTACCAGGGGGCCTACAATGAGCAGTTCTTC CASSYQGAYNEQFF
TRBD2 TRBJ2-5 NA TRBV3-1 TGTGCCAGCAGCCAATATAGCGGGGGGCAACCCAAGTCCTCCCAGTACTTC CASSQYSGGQPKSSQYF
NA TRBJ2-1 NA TRBV2 TGTGCCAGCAGTGGTCGCCAGGCAACTTACAATGAGCAGTTCTTC CASSGRQATYNEQFF
NA TRBJ1-1 NA TRBV6-1 TGTGCCAGCGGGAGGTGGGAGGCTTTCTTT CASGRWEAFF
TRBD1 TRBJ1-4 NA TRBV4-1 TGCGCCAGCAGCCAAGAAACCAGGGGGCTAGGTAATGAAAAACTGTTTTTT CASSQETRGLGNEKLFF
NA TRBJ2-3 NA TRBV7-8 TGTGCCAGCAGCTTAGCAGCCCGAGTGAGTAGTGATACGCAGTATTTT CASSLAARVSSDTQYF
NA TRBJ2-1 many TRBV5-1 TGCGCCAGCAGCTTGGAGGTGTCTCTCTACTACAATGAGCAGTTCTTC CASSLEVSLYYNEQFF
TRBD2 TRBJ2-3 NA TRBV29-1 TGCACCTGTGCGGGAGGGGTTAAGGCAGATACGCAGTATTTT CTCAGGVKADTQYF
NA TRBJ2-1 few TRBV4-1 TGCGCCAGCAGCCAAGCCCCGCAACTAGGCGAGCAGTTCTTC CASSQAPQLGEQFF
NA TRBJ2-3 few TRBV6-2/TRBV6-3 TGTGCCAGCAGTTACCTACTTCGCACAGATACGCAGTATTTT CASSYLLRTDTQYF
TRBD2 TRBJ2-2 few TRBV7-3 TGTGCCAGCAGCACGACTAGCGGGGGGTCCGGGGAGCTGTTTTTT CASSTTSGGSGELFF
NA TRBJ2-5 few TRBV14 TGTGCCAGCAGAAAATTGCCAGGGGAGACCCAGTACTTC CASRKLPGETQYF
TRBD1 TRBJ1-2 few TRBV5-1 TGCGCCAGCAGCTCCGCAGGGGGCCTAAATGGCTACACCTTC CASSSAGGLNGYTF
NA TRBJ2-1 few TRBV20-1 TGCAGTGCTAGATCTAGGGCTAGTTATAATGAGCAGTTCTTC CSARSRASYNEQFF
TRBD1 TRBJ1-4 few TRBV4-1 TGCGCCAGCAGCCAAGCGACAGGGACATCGGAAAAACTGTTTTTT CASSQATGTSEKLFF
TRBD2 TRBJ2-1 NA TRBV9 TGTGCCAGCAGCCCCTACGTAGCGGCGGGGGGTGAGCAGTTCTTC CASSPYVAAGGEQFF
TRBD1 TRBJ2-7 NA TRBV6-1 TGTGCCAGCAGTGACCCTAACGACAGGGGGAGCTACGAGCAGTACTTC CASSDPNDRGSYEQYF
NA TRBJ2-7 NA TRBV6-2/TRBV6-3 TGTGCCAGCAGTTGGGCCCTGGTTGGGGAGCAGTACTTC CASSWALVGEQYF
NA TRBJ2-3 few TRBV5-1 TGCGCCAGCAGCTTGGCACCCCCTAGCACAGATACGCAGTATTTT CASSLAPPSTDTQYF
NA TRBJ2-1 many TRBV7-3 TGTGCCAGCAGCTTGGGGACCCCCAATGAGCAGTTCTTC CASSLGTPNEQFF
TRBD2 TRBJ2-3 NA TRBV20-1 TGCAGTGCCGAGAGGCGTCTAGCGGGGGAGGATACGCAGTATTTT CSAERRLAGEDTQYF
NA TRBJ2-3 few TRBV6-5 TGTGCCAGCAGTTACTCGGCGGGTACGCAGTATTTT CASSYSAGTQYF
NA TRBJ2-3 many TRBV12-3/TRBV12-4 TGTGCCAGCAGCCCGGGGACGGGATACACAGATACGCAGTATTTT CASSPGTGYTDTQYF
NA TRBJ2-3 many TRBV6-6 TGTGCCAGCAGCACCCGAGATACGCAGTATTTT CASSTRDTQYF
TRBD1 TRBJ2-7 NA TRBV7-6 TGTGCCAGCAGCTTGGGAGACAGGGGGTACGAGCAGTACTTC CASSLGDRGYEQYF
TRBD1 TRBJ1-2 few TRBV11-2 TGTGCCAGCAGCGCCCGACAGGGTCTTTCGGATGGCTACACCTTC CASSARQGLSDGYTF
TRBD2 TRBJ2-2 few TRBV20-1 TGCAGTGCTAGACCGAGGACTAGCCCTGGGGAGCTGTTTTTT CSARPRTSPGELFF
TRBD1 TRBJ1-2 NA TRBV7-2 TGTGCCAGCGGGCAACAGGGGCGCATCTATGGCTACACCTTC CASGQQGRIYGYTF
NA TRBJ2-1 few TRBV6-2/TRBV6-3 TGTGCCAGCAGTTACTTAGGATCGACGTACAATGAGCAGTTCTTC CASSYLGSTYNEQFF
NA TRBJ2-3 few TRBV5-1 TGCGCCAGCAGCTTGTCGGTAATTGGGAGCACAGATACGCAGTATTTT CASSLSVIGSTDTQYF
TRBD2 TRBJ2-7 NA TRBV4-3 TGCGCCAGCAGCTGGGGGGCTAGCGGGGATCACTACGAGCAGTACTTC CASSWGASGDHYEQYF
NA TRBJ1-1 NA TRBV7-2 TGTGCCAGCAGCTTACAGGGGTGGGGGAACACTGAAGCTTTCTTT CASSLQGWGNTEAFF
NA TRBJ1-5 NA TRBV20-1 TGCAGTGTACAGGGAGTCAGCAATCAGCCCCAGCATTTT CSVQGVSNQPQHF
TRBD1 TRBJ2-3 NA TRBV29-1 TGCAGCGTTGACCGCGGAGGTACAGGGGGCGCAGATACGCAGTATTTT CSVDRGGTGGADTQYF
TRBD2 TRBJ2-2 few TRBV5-4 TGTGCCAGCACCCATAGCGGGGGGGCAAACACCGGGGAGCTGTTTTTT CASTHSGGANTGELFF
NA TRBJ1-1 NA TRBV30 TGTGCCTGGAGTAGGGGGACTGAAGCTTTCTTT CAWSRGTEAFF
NA TRBJ1-2 NA TRBV15 TGTGCCACCAGCAGAGATAGGTTCGGGGGTCGTGGCTACACCTTC CATSRDRFGGRGYTF
NA TRBJ2-3 few TRBV24-1 TGTGCCACCAGTGGGCCAGCTTTCCGCGAATGGGCGCAGTATTTT CATSGPAFREWAQYF
NA TRBJ1-1 NA TRBV20-1 TGCAGTGCTAGGCCCGGAGGGGCAAACACTGAAGCTTTCTTT CSARPGGANTEAFF
NA TRBJ1-2 NA TRBV12-3/TRBV12-4 TGTGCCAGCAGTCGACAGGTGATCTATGGCTACACCTTC CASSRQVIYGYTF
NA TRBJ1-3 few TRBV9 TGTGCCAGCAGCGTGGCAGAGTTCTCTGGAAACACCATATATTTT CASSVAEFSGNTIYF
NA TRBJ2-3 NA TRBV7-2 TGTGCCAGCAGCTTAGTAAGCCGGGGGAGCACAGATACGCAGTATTTT CASSLVSRGSTDTQYF
NA TRBJ2-6 few TRBV7-3 TGTGCCAGCAGCCCTGAGATCTCTGGGGCCAACGTCCTGACTTTC CASSPEISGANVLTF
TRBD2 TRBJ2-5 NA TRBV5-1 TGCGCCAGCAGCGGAAGGGGACTAGCGGGGTTCGGGACCCAGTACTTC CASSGRGLAGFGTQYF
TRBD1 TRBJ2-7 NA TRBV2 TGTGCCAGCAGTACCCGGACAGGGATCTCCTACGAGCAGTACTTC CASSTRTGISYEQYF
NA TRBJ1-2 NA TRBV7-6 TGTGCCAGCAGCTGGGGGCCACCAGGGGACAACTATGGCTACACCTTC CASSWGPPGDNYGYTF
TRBD1 TRBJ2-7 few TRBV4-3 TGCGCCAGCAGCCAAGACTGGACAGGGACAAACGAGCAGTACTTC CASSQDWTGTNEQYF
NA TRBJ2-5 few TRBV25-1 TGTGCCAGCAGTGACTTCCGGGACCGGGAGACCCAGTACTTC CASSDFRDRETQYF
NA TRBJ1-4 NA TRBV6-5 TGTGCCAGCAGTTACCCCGGACAGCTCGGGGAAAAACTGTTTTTT CASSYPGQLGEKLFF
NA TRBJ2-5 NA TRBV10-3 TGTGCCATCAGTCCACAGGGATTCGTCCAAGAGACCCAGTACTTC CAISPQGFVQETQYF
NA TRBJ1-2 few TRBV7-6 TGTGCCAGCAGCTTAGACTCCAGCCACTATGGCTACACCTTC CASSLDSSHYGYTF